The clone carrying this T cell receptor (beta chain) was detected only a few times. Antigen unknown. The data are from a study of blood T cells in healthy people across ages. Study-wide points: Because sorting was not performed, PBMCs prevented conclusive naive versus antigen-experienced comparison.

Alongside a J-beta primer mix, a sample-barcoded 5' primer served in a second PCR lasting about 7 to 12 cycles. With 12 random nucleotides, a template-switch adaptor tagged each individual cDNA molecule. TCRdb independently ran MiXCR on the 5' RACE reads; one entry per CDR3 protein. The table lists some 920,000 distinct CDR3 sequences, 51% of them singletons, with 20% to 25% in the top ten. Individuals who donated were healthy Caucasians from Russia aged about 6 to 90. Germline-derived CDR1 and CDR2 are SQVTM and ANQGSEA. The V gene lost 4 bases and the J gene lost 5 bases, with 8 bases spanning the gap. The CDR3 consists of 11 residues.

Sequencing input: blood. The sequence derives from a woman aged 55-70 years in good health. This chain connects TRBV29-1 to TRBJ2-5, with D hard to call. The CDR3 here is CSVGQRETQYF. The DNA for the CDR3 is TGCAGCGTTGGCCAGAGGGAGACCCAGTACTTC.